Below are 19 T cell receptor beta chains sequenced from a single sample in a study of T cells in women clearing cervical HPV infection. Repertoires were generated with immunoSEQ multiplex PCR, while TCRdb's copy carries only in-frame clones and drops some. This table holds about 25,000 clones. The sequencing input was blood buffy coat. These receptors were taken from a woman aged 18 to 75 with a cervical HPV16 infection that either progressed to CIN3+ or cleared (not recorded which).

Comments on this clone: The read comes to an end 3 residues before the CDR3 does, leaving the germline J gene to fill in the end. The chain combines TRBV6-2 or TRBV6-3 with TRBJ2-7; 7 bases agree with TRBD1. Losses at the gene ends were 11 bases for V and 3 bases for J; bases not matched to a gene: 7. The CDR3 sequence is 12 residues long. Germline V gives CDR1 MNHEY, CDR2 SVGEGT. This chain's CDR3 is CASRDSVYEQYF. The DNA read from the CDR3 is TGTGCCTCCCGGGACAGCGTCTACGAG.

In the case of this clone: Additional DNA sequences in this sample encode the identical CDR3. CDR3 DNA, as far as it was read: TGTGCCAGTAGTATTATTAGCGGGGAGACC. This translates into CASSIISGET. The entire CDR3 protein is CASSIISGETAFF. The chain carries TRBV19 and TRBJ1-1; the D is unclear. The sequenced fragment ends 3 residues before the CDR3 boundary, so the rest is inferred from the germline J gene. The CDR3 length is 13 residues. Germline CDR1 reads LNHDA; CDR2 reads SQIVND (reference sequence).

Turning to this clone: The CDR3 end lies 3 residues beyond the end of the read and is filled in from the germline J gene. The chain joins TRBV6-2 or TRBV6-3 to TRBJ2-1; 10 bases agree with TRBD1. J gave up 4 bases and V 5 bases, and 8 bases lay outside the gene matches. This CDR3 comprises 16 residues. In germline, CDR1 is MNHEY, CDR2 SVGEGT. This CDR3 reads CASSKKGQGSYNEQFF. The CDR3 DNA, read in part, is TGTGCCAGCAGTAAGAAGGGACAGGGGTCATACAATGAG.

With regard to this clone: The CDR3 is cut off 3 residues early in the read; its end comes from the germline J gene. The rearrangement uses TRBV4-2 and TRBJ1-2; D is ambiguous. Germline lookup yields CDR1 LGHNA and CDR2 YNFKEQ. The CDR3 has 15 amino acids. V dropped 0 bases and J dropped 7 bases, with 15 bases sitting between them. The CDR3 bases that were read are TGTGCCAGCAGCCAAGATCTGAGGGCCTCATCTGGC. Translation gives CASSQDLRASSG. The entire CDR3 reads CASSQDLRASSGYTF.

Concerning this clone: The CDR3 is cut off 3 residues early in the read; its end comes from the germline J gene. This sequence joins TRBV20-1 and TRBJ2-7; D unresolved. Germline loops: CDR1 DFQATT, CDR2 SNEGSKA (reference sequence). V was pared by 1 base and J by 2 bases, with 12 bases between. The CDR3 has 14 residues. The CDR3 bases that were read are TGCAGTGCTAGAGTTCACGCGAACCCCTACGAG. It encodes CSARVHANPYE. The CDR3 reads in full as CSARVHANPYEQYF.

Remarks on this clone: The read terminates 3 residues ahead of where the CDR3 ends, so the germline J gene completes it. The rearrangement joins TRBV7-2 to TRBJ2-2; 9 nucleotides match TRBD2. With V trimmed by 2 bases and J by 6 bases, 1 base remained unmatched. The CDR3 loop spans 14 amino acids. Germline V gene sequence: CDR1 SGHTA, CDR2 FQGNSA. The CDR3 bases that were read are TGTGCCAGCAGCTTACTAGCGGGGCCCGGGGAG. Its protein product is CASSLLAGPGE. The complete CDR3 protein is CASSLLAGPGELFF.

As for this clone: The sequenced fragment ends 3 residues before the CDR3 boundary, so the rest is inferred from the germline J gene. The J gene is TRBJ2-1, the V gene TRBV5-1; TRBD1 matches 8 bases. CDR1 SGHRS and CDR2 YFSETQ come from the germline V gene. CDR3 size: 14 residues. J gave up 6 bases and V 2 bases, and 4 bases lay outside the gene matches. The CDR3 protein is CASSLGQGVNEQFF. The DNA read from the CDR3 is TGCGCCAGCAGCTTAGGACAGGGCGTCAATGAG. The full variable domain, in which reference TRBV5-1 and TRBJ2-1 provide the parts outside the CDR3, is KAGVTQTPRYLIKTRGQQVTLSCSPISGHRSVSWYQQTPGQGLQFLFEYFSETQRNKGNFPGRFSGRQFSNSRSEMNVSTLELGDSALYLCASSLGQGVNEQFFGPGTRLTVL.

Notes on this clone: The CDR3 end is not reached by the read, which stops 3 residues before it; the germline J gene fills it in. The gene calls are TRBV20-1 and TRBJ2-5; D is uncertain. Trimming stripped 1 base from V and 2 bases from J, with 5 bases between. The germline V gene encodes CDR1 DFQATT and CDR2 SNEGSKA (reference sequence). The CDR3 has 12 amino acids. CDR3 residues: CSARVLQETQYF. The sequenced part of the CDR3 DNA is TGCAGTGCTAGAGTCTTACAAGAGACC.

In the case of this clone: The CDR3 end lies 3 residues beyond the end of the read and is filled in from the germline J gene. The V gene is TRBV7-8, the J gene TRBJ2-7; TRBD1 agrees at 8 bases. Germline V gives CDR1 SGHVS, CDR2 FQNEAQ. Trimming removed 1 base from V and 2 bases from J; junction bases left unmatched: 4. The CDR3 runs to 15 residues. The chain's CDR3 is CASSLVQGATYEQYF. The CDR3 bases that were read are TGTGCCAGCAGCTTAGTTCAGGGGGCAACCTACGAG.

The CDR3 DNA, read in part, is TGTGCCAGCAGCCCCGGGGTACTGGACTATGGC. Protein sequence: CASSPGVLDYG. The full CDR3 protein is CASSPGVLDYGYTF. The chain is built from TRBV5-4 and TRBJ1-2; no firm D call. The read comes to an end 3 residues before the CDR3 does, leaving the germline J gene to fill in the end. The CDR3 has 14 residues. The V and J ends lost 4 bases and 3 bases respectively, with 13 bases between them. CDR1 is SGHNT and CDR2 is YYREEE in the germline V gene (reference sequence).

A note on this clone: The CDR3 end lies 3 residues beyond the end of the read and is filled in from the germline J gene. The genes are TRBV7-3 and TRBJ1-1; D remains ambiguous. CDR3 size: 13 residues. Per the germline V gene, CDR1 is SGHTA and CDR2 is FQGTGA. Trimming shortened V by 2 bases and J by 4 bases, and 8 bases separated the two germline ends. The part of the CDR3 DNA that was read is TGTGCCAGCAGCTTATATTCTTCCACTGAA. Its protein product is CASSLYSSTE. The CDR3, in full, reads CASSLYSSTEAFF. Together with reference TRBV7-3 and TRBJ1-1, the CDR3 gives the full variable domain: GAGVSQTPSNKVTEKGKYVELRCDPISGHTALYWYRQSLGQGPEFLIYFQGTGAADDSGLPNDRFFAVRPEGSVSTLKIQRTERGDSAVYLCASSLYSSTEAFFGQGTRLTVV.

Details on this clone: The read ends 3 residues early relative to the CDR3; the germline J gene fills the gap. The V gene is TRBV19, the J gene TRBJ2-2, with 8 positions matching TRBD1. J gave up 1 base and V 5 bases, and 6 bases lay outside the gene matches. Germline assignment: CDR1 LNHDA and CDR2 SQIVND (reference sequence). This CDR3 is built from 16 residues. This chain's CDR3 is CASSELGQVNTGELFF. The sequenced part of the CDR3 DNA is TGTGCCAGTAGTGAGTTGGGACAGGTGAACACCGGGGAG. Looking up the rest from reference TRBV19 and TRBJ2-2 gives the full variable domain: DGGITQSPKYLFRKEGQNVTLSCEQNLNHDAMYWYRQDPGQGLRLIYYSQIVNDFQKGDIAEGYSVSREKKESFPLTVTSAQKNPTAFYLCASSELGQVNTGELFFGEGSRLTVL.

Note on this clone: The sequence runs out 3 residues before the end of the CDR3; the remainder is reconstructed from the germline J gene. The genes are TRBV9 and TRBJ1-1; 10 bases match TRBD1. The CDR3 consists of 16 residues. With 1 base clipped from V and 0 bases from J, the junction kept 3 bases outside the gene matches. In germline, CDR1 is SGDLS, CDR2 YYNGEE. The CDR3 region is CASSVTGQGMNTEAFF. The sequenced part of the CDR3 DNA is TGTGCCAGCAGCGTAACGGGACAGGGGATGAACACTGAA.

With regard to this clone: The read halts 3 residues ahead of the CDR3 end, with the missing end drawn from the germline J gene. V gene TRBV2 combines with J gene TRBJ2-7; 14 nucleotides line up with TRBD2. Germline values: CDR1 SNHLY, CDR2 FYNNEI. The CDR3 extends over 14 amino acids. The junction had 8 bases not matched to a gene; V was cut back by 10 bases and J by 6 bases. The CDR3 bases that were read are TGTGCCACAATCAGACTAGCGGGGGGGCGCGAG. As protein: CATIRLAGGRE. The whole CDR3 protein is CATIRLAGGREQYF.

Worth noting for this clone: The junction departs from the called germline gene at one end, perhaps through a read error. Read sequence stops 3 residues before the CDR3 end, and the germline J gene provides the missing end. This chain links TRBV4-2 with TRBJ2-5; 7 bases map to TRBD1. This CDR3 has 16 residues. CDR1 is LGHNA, CDR2 YNFKEQ, per germline. The CDR3 sequence: CASSHGSGTAQETQYF. The CDR3 bases that were read are TGCGCCAGCAGCCACGGATCCGGGACAGCCCAAGAGACC.

Details on this clone: Read data end 3 residues before the CDR3 end; the end is taken from the germline J gene. The rearrangement links TRBV7-3 to TRBJ1-5, with D perhaps matching TRBD1 (5 bases). This CDR3 comprises 17 residues. The ends were cut back, 8 bases at V and 2 bases at J, with 22 bases in the middle. Germline V gives CDR1 SGHTA, CDR2 FQGTGA. The sequenced part of the CDR3 DNA is TGTGCCAGCGACCGTGAAAGGGGTGCCATCGGCAATCAGCCC. This sequence encodes CASDRERGAIGNQP. The full CDR3 protein is CASDRERGAIGNQPQHF.

Worth noting for this clone: Read sequence stops 3 residues before the CDR3 end, and the germline J gene provides the missing end. This sample also contains other DNA sequences that code for the same CDR3. The chain is built from TRBV7-9 and TRBJ2-5; weak D call: TRBD2 (5 bases). The CDR3 covers 13 residues. Germline CDR1 reads SEHNR; CDR2 reads FQNEAQ (reference sequence). V shed 5 bases and J shed 1 base, with 8 bases lying between them. The CDR3: CASSPEGQETQYF. The DNA read from the CDR3 is TGTGCCAGCAGCCCCGAGGGCCAAGAGACC.

On this clone itself: The junction departs from the called germline gene at one end, perhaps through a read error. The read ends 3 residues early relative to the CDR3; the germline J gene fills the gap. Different DNA sequences within this sample yield the same CDR3. This chain joins TRBV7-7 and TRBJ1-3; possibly TRBD1 for D (5 bases). The CDR3 consists of 14 residues. Germline CDR1 and CDR2: SSHAT and FNYEAQ (reference sequence). The CDR3: CASSPGTQSRAIYF. The CDR3 DNA, read in part, is TGTGCTAGCAGCCCCGGGACTCAAAGCCGTGCT.

As regards this clone: The read finishes 3 residues shy of the CDR3 end, and the germline J gene is used to complete it. The genes are TRBV14 and TRBJ1-2, with 8 bases matching TRBD1. Per the germline V gene, CDR1 is SGHDN and CDR2 is FVKESK. This CDR3 is built from 13 residues. The V gene end was trimmed by 2 bases and the J gene end by 7 bases; junction bases not matched to a gene: 3. CDR3 sequence: CASSQQGAFGYTF. The covered CDR3 bases are TGTGCCAGCAGCCAACAGGGGGCGTTTGGC. The whole variable domain, remainder taken from reference TRBV14 and TRBJ1-2, is EAGVTQFPSHSVIEKGQTVTLRCDPISGHDNLYWYRRVMGKEIKFLLHFVKESKQDESGMPNNRFLAERTGGTYSTLKVQPAELEDSGVYFCASSQQGAFGYTFGSGTRLTVV.